The 27 T cell receptor beta chains listed next were all sequenced from one sample in a study of blood T cell repertoires in COVID-19. Produced via immunoSEQ multiplex PCR; TCRdb's table is partial and in-frame only. The sample has roughly 330,000 clones, over 75% seen once. Sequencing input: PBMCs or T cells enriched from blood (not recorded which). The receptors shown here come from a woman between 18 and 29 years old who had recovered from COVID-19.

In DNA form, the CDR3 reads TGTGCCAGCAGCTTAGGACTAGCGGGATCCCCCTACAATGAGCAGTTCTTC. Its protein product is CASSLGLAGSPYNEQFF. The chain joins TRBV5-8 to TRBJ2-1, with 12 bases fitting TRBD2. This CDR3 has 17 amino acids. Germline lookup yields CDR1 SGHTS and CDR2 YDEGEE. V trimming: 2 bases; J trimming: 2 bases; junction bases outside the gene matches: 5.

The rearrangement joins TRBV6-5 to TRBJ1-4; D possibly corresponds to TRBD1 (6 bases). Trimming pared 5 bases from V and 8 bases from J, leaving 15 bases between. Looked up from germline, CDR1 is MNHEY and CDR2 is SVGAGI. The CDR3 length is 14 residues. The CDR3 DNA sequence: TGTGCCAGCAGTCCCCTCGCCAGGGGAGAAAAACTGTTTTTT. Its translation: CASSPLARGEKLFF.

The rearrangement joins TRBV6-5 to TRBJ1-1, with D perhaps matching TRBD1 (6 bases). CDR3 length: 11 residues. Germline V CDR1 and CDR2: MNHEY, SVGAGI. V was cut by 7 bases and J by 7 bases, with 10 bases left in between. The CDR3 protein is CASNIQGEAFF. The CDR3 DNA is TGTGCCAGCAATATACAGGGTGAAGCTTTCTTT.

The genes are TRBV11-2 and TRBJ1-5; no clear D. Trimming took 3 bases from V and 4 from J, leaving 7 bases between them. Germline V gives CDR1 SGHAT, CDR2 FQNNGV. The CDR3 loop spans 13 amino acids. CDR3 in amino acids: CASSFLSNQPQHF. DNA for the CDR3: TGTGCCAGCAGCTTCCTCAGTAATCAGCCCCAGCATTTT.

The rearrangement joins TRBV3-1 (or the pseudogene TRBV3-2) to TRBJ1-6; D remains ambiguous. Germline CDR1 is LGHDT and CDR2 is YNNKEL (reference sequence). The CDR3 has 14 amino acids. Trimming took 0 bases from V and 7 from J, leaving 7 bases between them. Here the CDR3 DNA reads TGTGCCAGCAGCCAAGACGTGGGCAATTCACCCCTCCACTTT. Its protein is CASSQDVGNSPLHF.

In its sample, this clone was seen once. The genes are TRBV18 and TRBJ1-1, with 8 bases lining up with TRBD1. CDR3 length equals 17 residues. The V segment lost 2 bases and the J segment 2 bases; nucleotides outside the gene matches: 10. Germline CDR1 reads KGHSH; CDR2 reads LQKENI. The DNA of the CDR3 is TGTGCCAGCTCACCATTTGTCAGGGGGCGGACTAACACTGAAGCTTTCTTT. Translated: CASSPFVRGRTNTEAFF.

The rearrangement joins TRBV3-1 (or the pseudogene TRBV3-2) to TRBJ2-3; a possible D gene is TRBD2 (6 bases). Trimming shortened V by 3 bases and J by 4 bases, and 14 bases separated the two germline ends. Germline V gene sequence: CDR1 LGHDT, CDR2 YNNKEL (reference sequence). The CDR3 consists of 15 residues. The CDR3, as DNA: TGTGCCAGCAGCCATTCTGGGACTTTCTCAGATACGCAGTATTTT. Protein: CASSHSGTFSDTQYF.

This clone is a singleton in its sample. The chain is built from TRBV3-1 (or the pseudogene TRBV3-2) and TRBJ1-1; D gene uncertain. The germline V gene encodes CDR1 LGHDT and CDR2 YNNKEL (reference sequence). The CDR3 runs 14 residues. V shed 2 bases and J shed 3 bases, with 10 bases lying between them. Here the CDR3 reads CASSQWGGDTEAFF. Here the CDR3 DNA reads TGTGCCAGCAGCCAATGGGGAGGTGACACTGAAGCTTTCTTT.

This chain connects TRBV12-3 or TRBV12-4 to TRBJ1-1; no clear D. This CDR3 is 13 amino acids long. V lost 3 bases to trimming and J lost 7 bases, with 12 bases between them. This CDR3 is CASSLVFPGEAFF. Written as DNA, the CDR3 is TGTGCCAGCAGTTTGGTTTTTCCGGGTGAAGCTTTCTTT.

Note on this clone: The same CDR3 can be traced to other DNA sequences in this sample. J is TRBJ2-1 and V is TRBV5-1; 11 bases are shared with TRBD2. Germline trimming cut 4 bases from V and 4 bases from J; bases unmatched to any gene: 4. CDR1 and CDR2 (germline): SGHRS, YFSETQ. This CDR3 has 15 amino acids. CDR3 DNA sequence: TGCGCCAGCAGCCCCGGGACTAGCGGTTACAATGAGCAGTTCTTC. This gives the protein CASSPGTSGYNEQFF.

The chain joins TRBV6-5 to TRBJ1-2; 11 bases map to TRBD1. V gave up 2 bases and J gave up 8 bases; unmatched junction bases: 7. CDR1 is MNHEY, CDR2 SVGAGI, per germline. There are 15 residues in the CDR3. CDR3 sequence reads: CASSYHRTGGDGYTF. As DNA, the CDR3 is TGTGCCAGCAGTTACCACAGGACAGGGGGCGACGGCTACACCTTC.

This chain links TRBV27 with TRBJ1-6; D is ambiguous. The CDR3 is 16 residues long. Germline values: CDR1 MNHEY, CDR2 SMNVEV (reference sequence). V was trimmed by 6 bases and J by 0 bases, leaving 12 bases between them. The chain's CDR3 is CASSWSMSSYNSPLHF. CDR3 in DNA: TGTGCCAGCAGCTGGTCGATGAGCTCCTATAATTCACCCCTCCACTTT.

There are a few counts of this clone. The chain is built from TRBV14 and TRBJ1-2; unclear D gene. V gave up 0 bases and J gave up 3 bases, with 14 bases separating them. This CDR3 has 16 amino acids. The germline V gene encodes CDR1 SGHDN and CDR2 FVKESK. Here the CDR3 reads CASSQEPRHSYYGYTF. The CDR3 DNA follows: TGTGCCAGCAGCCAAGAACCCCGCCACAGCTACTATGGCTACACCTTC.

The rearrangement joins TRBV18 to TRBJ1-1; the D is unclear. Germline V gene data show CDR1 as KGHSH and CDR2 as LQKENI. The V end was cut by 3 bases, the J end by 0 bases, with 14 bases between. There are 16 residues in the CDR3. The CDR3 coding sequence is TGTGCCAGCTCACCCTCCAGACAAGCCTTGAACACTGAAGCTTTCTTT. It translates to CASSPSRQALNTEAFF. Drawing the rest from reference TRBV18 and TRBJ1-1, the complete variable domain is NAGVMQNPRHLVRRRGQEARLRCSPMKGHSHVYWYRQLPEEGLKFMVYLQKENIIDESGMPKERFSAEFPKEGPSILRIQQVVRGDSAAYFCASSPSRQALNTEAFFGQGTRLTVV.

V gene TRBV27 combines with J gene TRBJ2-2; possibly TRBD2 for D (5 bases). The CDR3 has 15 amino acids. CDR1 MNHEY and CDR2 SMNVEV come from the germline V gene (reference sequence). V was shortened by 2 bases and J by 3 bases, with 10 bases between the two germline ends. CDR3 in DNA: TGTGCCAGCAGTTTAAATTCACTAGACACCGGGGAGCTGTTTTTT. It codes for CASSLNSLDTGELFF.

The rearrangement uses TRBV28 and TRBJ1-5, with no clear D. Germline V CDR1 and CDR2: MDHEN, SYDVKM. Trimming stripped 3 bases from V and 4 bases from J, with 7 bases between. This CDR3 region has 13 residues. This CDR3 reads CASSFRENQPQHF. The CDR3 DNA sequence: TGTGCCAGCAGTTTCCGGGAAAATCAGCCCCAGCATTTT.

This sequence joins TRBV5-4 and TRBJ1-2; 9 bases agree with TRBD1. Germline V gene lookup returns CDR1 SGHNT and CDR2 YYREEE (reference sequence). The V gene end was trimmed by 4 bases and the J gene end by 8 bases; junction bases not matched to a gene: 12. CDR3 size: 15 residues. CDR3 bases: TGTGCCAGCAGCGCTACCGGGACAGGGTTCCGGGGCTACACCTTC. As protein: CASSATGTGFRGYTF.

The chain is built from TRBV24-1 and TRBJ2-2, with a weak D call TRBD2 (5 bases). Trimming stripped 5 bases from V and 5 bases from J, with 11 bases between. This CDR3 has 14 residues. The germline V gene has CDR1 KGHDR and CDR2 SFDVKD. In nucleotides, the CDR3 is TGTGCCACCAGTGCAAGGACTGAGACCGGGGAGCTGTTTTTT. This codes for CATSARTETGELFF.

This chain links TRBV3-1 (or the pseudogene TRBV3-2) with TRBJ1-5; D is undetermined. Trimming stripped 4 bases from V and 1 base from J, with 14 bases between. This CDR3 has 16 residues. Per the germline V gene, CDR1 is LGHDT and CDR2 is YNNKEL (reference sequence). The CDR3 loop is CASSPSPQISNQPQHF. In DNA form, the CDR3 reads TGTGCCAGCAGCCCGAGCCCACAGATAAGCAATCAGCCCCAGCATTTT.

This clone was detected only once. J is TRBJ1-5 and V is TRBV19; 9 bases are a match to TRBD1. V shed 3 bases, J shed 0 bases, and the junction held 6 bases outside the gene matches. The CDR3 length is 17 residues. Germline lookup yields CDR1 LNHDA and CDR2 SQIVND (reference sequence). This chain's CDR3 is CASSMGQGYISNQPQHF. Written as DNA, the CDR3 is TGTGCCAGTAGTATGGGACAGGGATATATTAGCAATCAGCCCCAGCATTTT. Complete variable domain (other parts from reference TRBV19 and TRBJ1-5): DGGITQSPKYLFRKEGQNVTLSCEQNLNHDAMYWYRQDPGQGLRLIYYSQIVNDFQKGDIAEGYSVSREKKESFPLTVTSAQKNPTAFYLCASSMGQGYISNQPQHFGDGTRLSIL.

The chain recombines TRBV18 with TRBJ2-7; the D gene is possibly TRBD2 (6 bases). Trimming removed 3 bases at V and 2 bases at J, with 11 bases between. The CDR3 sequence is 14 residues long. Germline assignment: CDR1 KGHSH and CDR2 LQKENI. The CDR3 nucleotides read TGTGCCAGCTCACCCCGGACGGGAGCCTACGAGCAGTACTTC. It specifies CASSPRTGAYEQYF.

The chain couples TRBV7-9 to TRBJ1-1; D might be TRBD1 (5 bases). Germline V CDR1 and CDR2: SEHNR, FQNEAQ (reference sequence). The CDR3 totals 14 residues. The V and J ends lost 0 bases and 11 bases respectively, with 16 bases between them. DNA for the CDR3: TGTGCCAGCAGCTTAGCGGGGCTCTCGTCGGTGGCTTTCTTT. Translation gives CASSLAGLSSVAFF.

The chain has TRBV9 and TRBJ1-2, with D perhaps matching TRBD1 (6 bases). The CDR3 runs 14 residues. Germline CDR1 is SGDLS and CDR2 is YYNGEE. Trimming cost V 3 bases and J 1 base, with 10 bases left between them. This chain's CDR3 is CASSGGQSNYGYTF. The CDR3 DNA follows: TGTGCCAGCAGCGGAGGACAGAGTAACTATGGCTACACCTTC.

The CDR3 DNA sequence: TGTGCCAGCAGCCAAGATGTGACGGGAGGGAGCACAGATACGCAGTATTTT. Translating it yields CASSQDVTGGSTDTQYF. The chain combines TRBV3-1 (or the pseudogene TRBV3-2) with TRBJ2-3, with 8 bases lining up with TRBD2. The CDR3 loop spans 17 amino acids. The germline gives CDR1 LGHDT, CDR2 YNNKEL (reference sequence). The V and J ends lost 0 bases and 0 bases, in that order; junction bases with no gene match: 5.

The chain recombines TRBV9 with TRBJ1-1; D gene uncertain. The germline V and J ends were trimmed by 0 bases and 5 bases, with 11 bases remaining between them. The germline V gene encodes CDR1 SGDLS and CDR2 YYNGEE. The CDR3 is 14 residues long. The CDR3 protein is CASSVGLRGTEAFF. Written as DNA, the CDR3 is TGTGCCAGCAGCGTAGGGCTACGGGGAACTGAAGCTTTCTTT.

The chain carries TRBV5-1 and TRBJ1-2; 9 nucleotides match TRBD1. V lost 2 bases to trimming and J lost 8 bases; unmatched junction nucleotides: 4. Germline V lookup: CDR1 SGHRS, CDR2 YFSETQ. The CDR3 consists of 13 residues. In DNA, the CDR3 is TGCGCCAGCAGCTTACAGGGGGCGGAGGGCTACACCTTC. This sequence encodes CASSLQGAEGYTF.

With regard to this clone: In the same sample, other DNA sequences code for this CDR3. V and J are TRBV6-5 and TRBJ1-3, with 8 bases identical to TRBD1. J was trimmed by 0 bases and V by 4 bases; bases with no gene match: 2. The germline V gene encodes CDR1 MNHEY and CDR2 SVGAGI. The CDR3 sequence is 15 residues long. CDR3 sequence (DNA): TGTGCCAGCAGTTTCACAGGGGGCTCTGGAAACACCATATATTTT. This encodes CASSFTGGSGNTIYF.